The 3 T cell receptor beta chains listed next were all sequenced from one sample in a study of Ad26.COV2.S vaccination and SARS-CoV-2 variants. The data were produced by immunoSEQ multiplex PCR, yet TCRdb's version contains in-frame clones alone and is incomplete. The sample has 430,000 or so clones, nearly 90% seen once. Regarding treatment: approximately 18 received Ad26.COV2.S at low or high dose, single or two shots; 5 received placebo; per-sample allocation not given. Repertoires come from day 63 after the first vaccine or placebo injection. The input for sequencing was peripheral blood, taken in a trial of Ad26.COV2.S vaccine versus placebo. These receptors came from a person between 18 and 59 years old who received the Ad26.COV2.S COVID-19 vaccine or a placebo.

V usage is TRBV5-1 and J usage is TRBJ2-2; possible D gene TRBD2, 6 bases. Looked up from germline, CDR1 is SGHRS and CDR2 is YFSETQ. The CDR3 consists of 15 residues. Trimming shortened V by 1 base and J by 3 bases, and 10 bases separated the two germline ends. Written as DNA, the CDR3 is TGCGCCAGCAGCTTGCGGGGACTTCACACCGGGGAGCTGTTTTTT. It specifies CASSLRGLHTGELFF.

The chain employs TRBV10-3 and TRBJ2-2, with TRBD1 identical over 9 bases. The V segment lost 6 bases and the J segment 4 bases; nucleotides outside the gene matches: 9. The germline gives CDR1 ENHRY, CDR2 SYGVKD. This CDR3 contains 16 residues. This CDR3 is CAIRAGTGSSTGELFF. CDR3 DNA: TGTGCCATCAGGGCCGGGACAGGGTCCTCCACCGGGGAGCTGTTTTTT.

This clone was seen only once. The rearrangement joins TRBV11-3 to TRBJ2-5, with D hard to call. This CDR3 is built from 14 residues. Between the trimmed V and J ends, which lost 3 bases and 5 bases, there was a span of 13 bases. CDR1 and CDR2 (germline): SGHNT, YENEEA. CDR3 in amino acids: CASSFNWGRETQYF. For the CDR3, the DNA is TGTGCCAGCAGCTTTAATTGGGGAAGGGAGACCCAGTACTTC.